One T cell receptor (beta chain) is described in this entry. What it recognizes is unknown. The sample originates from a study of OX40 agonist ivuxolimab in advanced cancers. Overall study: Patients were approximately 80% male with ages roughly 20 to 80, mean 60.

Overall study results and limits: At 0.1 to 3.0 mg/kg, clonal expansion of CD4+ and CD8+ blood T cells had occurred by week 6.

J lost 5 bases, V lost 4 bases, and 7 bases had no gene match. Per the germline V gene, CDR1 is SGHTA and CDR2 is FQGNSA. This CDR3 is built from 15 residues. Clones were read by immunoSEQ multiplex PCR, and TCRdb kept only the in-frame ones, dropping some. This table has roughly 49,000 clones, about 80% appearing once. V gene TRBV7-2 combines with J gene TRBJ2-1; TRBD2 matches at 8 bases. The source of this sequence is an adult with an advanced solid tumor such as melanoma, head and neck, liver or kidney cancer. The starting material was CD4+ or CD8+ T cells sorted from blood, obtained in a trial of the OX40 agonist ivuxolimab. The CDR3 is CASSSRSGANNEQFF. CDR3 in DNA: TGTGCCAGCAGCTCGCGTAGCGGGGCAAACAATGAGCAGTTCTTC.